This record looks at one T cell receptor (beta chain) sequence and its context. The germline V gene has CDR1 SGHTA and CDR2 FQGNSA. This CDR3 region has 16 residues. After removal of 5 bases from V and 3 bases from J, the junction contained 8 bases not matched to a gene. In the source study's methods: Amplification of reference gene primers was used by the study to estimate nucleated cell counts. Data came from immunoSEQ multiplex PCR; TCRdb stores just in-frame clones and leaves some out. V, J and clone size derive from that table, while D and trimming were established from the DNA sequence. This sample has over 200,000 clones, with 80% to 90% found just once. This sample was included in a study of blood T cell repertoires in COVID-19. Overall study context: Acute-phase and convalescent COVID-19 samples originated in the United States, Italy and Spain. T cells, B-cell-depleted T cells, or PBMCs provided the cDNA or gDNA that served as material.

The sequence was collected from an older man with acute or convalescent COVID-19. The gene calls are TRBV7-2 and TRBJ1-4; TRBD1 aligns across 8 bases. Sequenced input: peripheral blood. CDR3 nucleotide sequence: TGTGCCAGCAGCAAGAACCCGGGACAGGCTAATGAAAAACTGTTTTTT. Translating it yields CASSKNPGQANEKLFF.